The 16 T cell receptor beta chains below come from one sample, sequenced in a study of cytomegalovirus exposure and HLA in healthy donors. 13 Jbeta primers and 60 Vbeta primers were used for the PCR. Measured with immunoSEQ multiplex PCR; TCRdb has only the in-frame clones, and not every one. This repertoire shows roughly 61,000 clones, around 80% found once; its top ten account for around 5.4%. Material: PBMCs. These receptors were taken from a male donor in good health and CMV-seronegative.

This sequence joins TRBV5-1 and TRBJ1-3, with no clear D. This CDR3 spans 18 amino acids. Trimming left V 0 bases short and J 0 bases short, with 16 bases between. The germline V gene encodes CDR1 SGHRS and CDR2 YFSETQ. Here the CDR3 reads CASSLGVYSLSSGNTIYF. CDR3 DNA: TGCGCCAGCAGCTTGGGTGTGTACAGCCTGAGCTCTGGAAACACCATATATTTT. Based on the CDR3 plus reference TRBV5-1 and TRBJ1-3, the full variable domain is KAGVTQTPRYLIKTRGQQVTLSCSPISGHRSVSWYQQTPGQGLQFLFEYFSETQRNKGNFPGRFSGRQFSNSRSEMNVSTLELGDSALYLCASSLGVYSLSSGNTIYFGEGSWLTVV.

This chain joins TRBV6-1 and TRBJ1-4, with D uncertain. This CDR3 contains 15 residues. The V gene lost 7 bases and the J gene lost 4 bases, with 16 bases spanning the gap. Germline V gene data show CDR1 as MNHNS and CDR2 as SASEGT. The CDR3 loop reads CASIGGLRVNEKLFF. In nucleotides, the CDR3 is TGTGCCAGCATCGGAGGGCTGAGGGTTAATGAAAAACTGTTTTTT.

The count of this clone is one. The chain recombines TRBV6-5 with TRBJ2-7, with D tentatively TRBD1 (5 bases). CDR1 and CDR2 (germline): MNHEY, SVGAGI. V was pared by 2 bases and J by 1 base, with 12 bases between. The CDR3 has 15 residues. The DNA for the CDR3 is TGTGCCAGCAGTTACGGTAGGGGTTGGTCCTACGAGCAGTACTTC. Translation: CASSYGRGWSYEQYF.

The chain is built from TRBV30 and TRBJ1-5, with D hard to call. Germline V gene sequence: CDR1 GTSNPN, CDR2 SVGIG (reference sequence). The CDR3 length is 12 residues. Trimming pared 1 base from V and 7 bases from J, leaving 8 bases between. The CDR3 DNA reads TGTGCCTGGAGTGGCAGCGACCAGCCCCAGCATTTT. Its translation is CAWSGSDQPQHF.

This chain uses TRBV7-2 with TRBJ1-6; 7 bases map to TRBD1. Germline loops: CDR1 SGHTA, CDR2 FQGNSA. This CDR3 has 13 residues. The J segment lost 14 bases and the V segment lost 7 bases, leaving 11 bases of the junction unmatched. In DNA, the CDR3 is TGTGCCAGCACCACGGGACAGCGGAGGGCCCTCCACTTT. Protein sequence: CASTTGQRRALHF.

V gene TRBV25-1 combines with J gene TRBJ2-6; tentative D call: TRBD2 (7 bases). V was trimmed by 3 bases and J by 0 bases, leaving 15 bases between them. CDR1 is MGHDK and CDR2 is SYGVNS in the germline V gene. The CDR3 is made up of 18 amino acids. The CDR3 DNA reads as TGTGCCAGCAGTGATCCGGCGGGGGCCTCCTCTGGGGCCAACGTCCTGACTTTC. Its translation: CASSDPAGASSGANVLTF.

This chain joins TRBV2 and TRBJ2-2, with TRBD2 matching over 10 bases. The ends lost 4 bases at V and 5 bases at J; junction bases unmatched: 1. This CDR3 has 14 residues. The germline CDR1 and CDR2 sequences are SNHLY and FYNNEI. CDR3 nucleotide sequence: TGTGCCAGCAGTGTAGCGGGGGGAACCGGGGAGCTGTTTTTT. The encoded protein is CASSVAGGTGELFF.

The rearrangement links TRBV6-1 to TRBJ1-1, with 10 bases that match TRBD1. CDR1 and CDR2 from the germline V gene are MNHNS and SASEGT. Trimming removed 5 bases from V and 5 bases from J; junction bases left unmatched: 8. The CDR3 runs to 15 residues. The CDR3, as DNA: TGTGCCAGCAGTCCTACGACAGGGGGCGCGACTGAAGCTTTCTTT. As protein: CASSPTTGGATEAFF.

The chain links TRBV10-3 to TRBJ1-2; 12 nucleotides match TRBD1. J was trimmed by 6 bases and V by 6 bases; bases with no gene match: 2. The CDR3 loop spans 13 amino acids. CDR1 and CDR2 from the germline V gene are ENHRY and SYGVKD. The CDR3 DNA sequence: TGTGCCATCAGGGGACAGGGGGCGGATGGCTACACCTTC. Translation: CAIRGQGADGYTF.

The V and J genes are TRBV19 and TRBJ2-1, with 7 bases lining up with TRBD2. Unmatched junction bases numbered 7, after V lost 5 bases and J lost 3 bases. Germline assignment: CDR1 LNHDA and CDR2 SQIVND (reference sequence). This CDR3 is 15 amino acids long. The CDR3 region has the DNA TGTGCCAGTAGTCAGACTAGCATCAACTACAATGAGCAGTTCTTC. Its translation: CASSQTSINYNEQFF.

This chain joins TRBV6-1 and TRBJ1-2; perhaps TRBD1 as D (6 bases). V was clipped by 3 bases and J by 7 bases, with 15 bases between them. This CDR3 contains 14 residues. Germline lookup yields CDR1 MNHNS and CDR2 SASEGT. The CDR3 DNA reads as TGTGCCAGCAGTGAGGGCAGGGGCTCGATTGGCTACACCTTC. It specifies CASSEGRGSIGYTF.

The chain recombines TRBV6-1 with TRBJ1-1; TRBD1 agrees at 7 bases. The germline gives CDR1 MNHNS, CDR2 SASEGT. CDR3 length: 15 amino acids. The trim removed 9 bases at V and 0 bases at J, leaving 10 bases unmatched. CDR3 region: CASGSTGYMNTEAFF. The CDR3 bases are TGTGCCAGTGGATCGACAGGGTACATGAACACTGAAGCTTTCTTT.

In DNA form, the CDR3 reads TGTGCCAGCAGCTTATTCAGCGGGGGGGTGATGGGTGAGCAGTTCTTC. It yields the protein CASSLFSGGVMGEQFF. V usage is TRBV7-9 and J usage is TRBJ2-1; the match to TRBD2 covers 10 bases. Germline V gives CDR1 SEHNR, CDR2 FQNEAQ (reference sequence). This CDR3 is 16 amino acids long. V lost 2 bases to trimming and J lost 9 bases; unmatched junction nucleotides: 10.

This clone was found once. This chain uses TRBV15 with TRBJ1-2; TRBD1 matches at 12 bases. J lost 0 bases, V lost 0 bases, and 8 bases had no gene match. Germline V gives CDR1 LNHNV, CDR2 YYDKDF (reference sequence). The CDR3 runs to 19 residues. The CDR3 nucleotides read TGTGCCACCAGCAGAGATATCCCCGGGACAGGGGGCCCTAACTATGGCTACACCTTC. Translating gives CATSRDIPGTGGPNYGYTF.

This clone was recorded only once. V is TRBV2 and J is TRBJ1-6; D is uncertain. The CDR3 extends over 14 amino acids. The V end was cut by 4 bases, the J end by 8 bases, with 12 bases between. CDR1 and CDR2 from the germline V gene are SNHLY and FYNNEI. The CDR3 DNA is TGTGCCAGCAGTGCCAAGCTCACGGATTCACCCCTCCACTTT. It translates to CASSAKLTDSPLHF. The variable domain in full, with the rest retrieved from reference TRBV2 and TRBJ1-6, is EPEVTQTPSHQVTQMGQEVILRCVPISNHLYFYWYRQILGQKVEFLVSFYNNEISEKSEIFDDQFSVERPDGSNFTLKIRSTKLEDSAMYFCASSAKLTDSPLHFGNGTRLTVT.

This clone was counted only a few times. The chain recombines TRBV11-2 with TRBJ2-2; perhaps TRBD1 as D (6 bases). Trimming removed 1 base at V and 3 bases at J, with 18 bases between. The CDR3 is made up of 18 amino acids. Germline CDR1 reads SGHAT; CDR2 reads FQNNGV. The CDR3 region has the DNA TGTGCCAGCAGCTTAGGGTTAGGACAGACGGTATACACCGGGGAGCTGTTTTTT. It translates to CASSLGLGQTVYTGELFF.